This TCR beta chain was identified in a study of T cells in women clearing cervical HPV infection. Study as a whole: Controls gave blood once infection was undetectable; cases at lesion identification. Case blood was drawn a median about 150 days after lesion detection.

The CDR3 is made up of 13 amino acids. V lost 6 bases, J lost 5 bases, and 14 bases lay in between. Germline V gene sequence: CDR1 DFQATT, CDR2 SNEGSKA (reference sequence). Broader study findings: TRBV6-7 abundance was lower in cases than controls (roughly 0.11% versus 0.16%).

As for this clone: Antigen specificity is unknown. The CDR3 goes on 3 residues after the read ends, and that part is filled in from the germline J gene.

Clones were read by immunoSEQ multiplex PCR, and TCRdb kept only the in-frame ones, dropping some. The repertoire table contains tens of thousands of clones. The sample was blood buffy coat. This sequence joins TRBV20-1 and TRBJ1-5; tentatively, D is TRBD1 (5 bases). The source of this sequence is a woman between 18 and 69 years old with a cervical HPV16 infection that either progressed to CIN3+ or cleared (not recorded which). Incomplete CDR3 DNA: TGCAGTGCCCGACGGGTGACAGATCAGCCC. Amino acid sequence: CSARRVTDQP. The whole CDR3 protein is CSARRVTDQPQHF.